The 27 T cell receptor beta chains presented below share a single source sample, sequenced in a study of T cell clonotyping in hematopoietic cell transplantation. The data were produced by immunoSEQ multiplex PCR, yet TCRdb's version contains in-frame clones alone and is incomplete. This table has around 2,200 clones, 85% to 95% appearing once. Sequencing was done on a sample of peripheral blood mononuclear cells. These receptors originate from a man aged 50 to 60 in good health. Some clones in this sample may be carry-over from other donors' samples.

The chain recombines TRBV19 with TRBJ2-7, with 9 bases fitting TRBD2. Germline V lookup: CDR1 LNHDA, CDR2 SQIVND (reference sequence). This CDR3 has 15 residues. Trimming removed 5 bases from V and 7 bases from J; junction bases left unmatched: 12. CDR3 nucleotide sequence: TGTGCCAGTAGTGGTCTCGGCGGGGGGGCTGAAGAGCAGTACTTC. Protein: CASSGLGGGAEEQYF.

The chain is built from TRBV27 and TRBJ2-7; D may be TRBD1 or TRBD2 (5 bases each). CDR3 size: 15 residues. CDR1 is MNHEY, CDR2 SMNVEV, per germline (reference sequence). With 4 bases removed from V and 6 bases from J, the gap between germline ends came to 19 bases. CDR3: CASSSGTAPLGEQYF. The CDR3 DNA reads TGTGCCAGCAGTTCCGGGACCGCCCCCTTAGGCGAGCAGTACTTC.

This rearrangement joins TRBV6-1 to TRBJ2-7; 7 bases are a match to TRBD1. Trimming cost V 3 bases and J 4 bases; bases outside gene matches: 3. Germline CDR1 reads MNHNS; CDR2 reads SASEGT. The CDR3 is 13 residues long. The CDR3 region has the DNA TGTGCCAGCAGTGAGGGACAGCCTTACGAGCAGTACTTC. As protein: CASSEGQPYEQYF.

V gene TRBV7-2 combines with J gene TRBJ1-5; the D is unclear. Germline CDR1 is SGHTA and CDR2 is FQGNSA. This CDR3 has 15 amino acids. The ends were cut back, 4 bases at V and 0 bases at J, with 10 bases in the middle. The CDR3 reads CASSYQAGSNQPQHF. The CDR3 bases are TGTGCCAGCAGCTATCAGGCAGGTAGCAATCAGCCCCAGCATTTT.

The V and J genes are TRBV27 and TRBJ1-4; 7 nucleotides align to TRBD1. The germline V gene encodes CDR1 MNHEY and CDR2 SMNVEV (reference sequence). Unmatched junction bases numbered 2, after V lost 2 bases and J lost 2 bases. There are 15 residues in the CDR3. In DNA, the CDR3 is TGTGCCAGCAGTTTAATACAGGGGACTAATGAAAAACTGTTTTTT. Its translation: CASSLIQGTNEKLFF.

This clone showed up just a few times. The J gene is TRBJ2-7, the V gene TRBV5-1, with D perhaps TRBD2 (6 bases). CDR1 and CDR2 from the germline V gene are SGHRS and YFSETQ. V lost 0 bases and J 4 bases, leaving 14 bases between the germline ends. This CDR3 has 15 amino acids. DNA of the CDR3: TGCGCCAGCAGCTTGGGGTGGGACTTCGGGTACGAGCAGTACTTC. Protein product: CASSLGWDFGYEQYF.

The genes are TRBV7-8 and TRBJ2-7, with D possibly TRBD1 on 5 matching bases. The V gene's germline CDR1 is SGHVS and CDR2 FQNEAQ. V was trimmed by 7 bases and J by 0 bases, leaving 16 bases between them. The CDR3 totals 15 residues. DNA for the CDR3: TGTGCCAGCACCCATGCCAGGGTTAGCTCCTACGAGCAGTACTTC. Amino acid sequence: CASTHARVSSYEQYF.

J is TRBJ1-4 and V is TRBV9; D uncertain. The germline CDR1 and CDR2 sequences are SGDLS and YYNGEE. Trimming shortened V by 0 bases and J by 0 bases, and 9 bases separated the two germline ends. The CDR3 runs to 16 residues. For the CDR3, the DNA is TGTGCCAGCAGCGTAGGGCCGTTCTCAACTAATGAAAAACTGTTTTTT. Its translation: CASSVGPFSTNEKLFF.

The chain carries TRBV5-1 and TRBJ2-1; TRBD2 matches at 13 bases. CDR1 and CDR2 from the germline V gene are SGHRS and YFSETQ. The V segment lost 5 bases and the J segment 7 bases; nucleotides outside the gene matches: 6. The CDR3 runs 15 residues. The CDR3 here is CASRAGTSGVNEQFF. The CDR3 nucleotides are TGCGCCAGCAGGGCCGGGACTAGCGGGGTAAATGAGCAGTTCTTC.

The chain has TRBV11-3 and TRBJ2-1; 12 bases fit TRBD2. From germline, CDR1 is SGHNT and CDR2 YENEEA. The V segment lost 1 base and the J segment 6 bases; nucleotides outside the gene matches: 4. The CDR3 runs 16 residues. The CDR3 coding sequence is TGTGCCAGCAGCTTAGGGACTAGCGGGGTGTTCAATGAGCAGTTCTTC. Protein: CASSLGTSGVFNEQFF.

This sequence joins TRBV14 and TRBJ2-3, with a possible D match to TRBD1 (6 bases). Germline V CDR1 and CDR2: SGHDN, FVKESK. V was cut by 4 bases and J by 2 bases, with 10 bases left in between. The CDR3 runs 14 residues. The CDR3 sequence: CASSPTGTTDTQYF. CDR3 sequence (DNA): TGTGCCAGCAGCCCAACAGGGACCACAGATACGCAGTATTTT.

V gene TRBV7-9 combines with J gene TRBJ1-5; D uncertain. Trimming cost V 1 base and J 5 bases, with 3 bases left between them. This CDR3 has 12 residues. The V gene's germline CDR1 is SEHNR and CDR2 FQNEAQ (reference sequence). In DNA, the CDR3 is TGTGCCAGCAGCTTAGAGGATCAGCCCCAGCATTTT. It specifies CASSLEDQPQHF. Using reference TRBV7-9 and TRBJ1-5 for the parts outside the CDR3, the full variable domain is DTGVSQNPRHKITKRGQNVTFRCDPISEHNRLYWYRQTLGQGPEFLTYFQNEAQLEKSRLLSDRFSAERPKGSFSTLEIQRTEQGDSAMYLCASSLEDQPQHFGDGTRLSIL.

The gene calls are TRBV29-1 and TRBJ2-3, with a possible D match to TRBD2 (5 bases). The CDR3 contains 15 residues. Trimming removed 3 bases at V and 5 bases at J, with 18 bases between. Germline CDR1 and CDR2: SQVTM and ANQGSEA. CDR3 amino acids: CSVEDGVAVGDTQYF. The CDR3 coding sequence is TGCAGCGTTGAGGACGGGGTTGCTGTGGGAGATACGCAGTATTTT.

The chain uses TRBV4-2 and TRBJ1-3; no definite D call. Germline CDR1 LGHNA, CDR2 YNFKEQ. The CDR3 is 14 amino acids. V was clipped by 2 bases and J by 0 bases, with 5 bases between them. The CDR3 loop is CASSQRPSGNTIYF. Written as DNA, the CDR3 is TGTGCCAGCAGCCAACGCCCCTCTGGAAACACCATATATTTT.

The chain employs TRBV9 and TRBJ1-6; a weak D match, TRBD1 (5 bases). The CDR3 is 15 residues long. The germline gives CDR1 SGDLS, CDR2 YYNGEE. V lost 0 bases and J 9 bases, leaving 13 bases between the germline ends. The DNA for the CDR3 is TGTGCCAGCAGCGTAGGGTCCTCTGGGACTTCACCCCTCCACTTT. Its translation: CASSVGSSGTSPLHF.

This chain links TRBV30 with TRBJ1-4; the D is unclear. V was trimmed by 4 bases and J by 5 bases, leaving 17 bases between them. This CDR3 contains 15 residues. Germline assignment: CDR1 GTSNPN and CDR2 SVGIG (reference sequence). The DNA of the CDR3 is TGTGCCTGGACTTCCCAGCTCGAAGTAAATGAAAAACTGTTTTTT. Its translation is CAWTSQLEVNEKLFF.

This chain joins TRBV7-2 and TRBJ1-1; D gene uncertain. Deletions cut 3 bases from V and 1 base from J, with 9 bases between. This CDR3 comprises 14 residues. The germline V gene encodes CDR1 SGHTA and CDR2 FQGNSA. The CDR3, as DNA: TGTGCCAGCAGCTTGAATCCAGCGAACACTGAAGCTTTCTTT. Translating it yields CASSLNPANTEAFF. Together with reference TRBV7-2 and TRBJ1-1, the CDR3 gives the full variable domain: GAGVSQSPSNKVTEKGKDVELRCDPISGHTALYWYRQSLGQGLEFLIYFQGNSAPDKSGLPSDRFSAERTGGSVSTLTIQRTQQEDSAVYLCASSLNPANTEAFFGQGTRLTVV.

The genes are TRBV11-2 and TRBJ1-1, with TRBD1 identical over 7 bases. With 8 bases clipped from V and 1 base from J, the junction kept 4 bases outside the gene matches. Germline CDR1 reads SGHAT; CDR2 reads FQNNGV. CDR3 length equals 13 residues. CDR3 nucleotide sequence: TGTGCCAGCGGGGGGGACAGGAACACTGAAGCTTTCTTT. As protein: CASGGDRNTEAFF.

The V call is TRBV27, the J call TRBJ2-2; 8 nucleotides align to TRBD1. Unmatched junction bases numbered 6, after V lost 6 bases and J lost 3 bases. Germline CDR1 reads MNHEY; CDR2 reads SMNVEV (reference sequence). The CDR3 is 15 residues long. The CDR3 sequence is CASRTGETDTGELFF. The DNA of the CDR3 is TGTGCCAGCAGGACAGGGGAGACTGACACCGGGGAGCTGTTTTTT.

This chain joins TRBV9 and TRBJ2-3; 13 nucleotides align to TRBD2. This CDR3 contains 17 residues. J gave up 3 bases and V 4 bases, and 8 bases lay outside the gene matches. From germline, CDR1 is SGDLS and CDR2 YYNGEE. The DNA of the CDR3 is TGTGCCAGCAGCACCCCGGGGACTAGCGGGGCTACAGATACGCAGTATTTT. Translating it yields CASSTPGTSGATDTQYF.

V and J are TRBV2 and TRBJ1-5; D not certain. Per the germline V gene, CDR1 is SNHLY and CDR2 is FYNNEI. CDR3 length: 15 residues. V lost 8 bases and J lost 3, with 17 bases in between. In nucleotides, the CDR3 is TGTGCCAGCGCCCCGGGAAAGGACCCCAATCAGCCCCAGCATTTT. This codes for CASAPGKDPNQPQHF.

V is TRBV5-1 and J is TRBJ2-3; D could derive from TRBD1 or TRBD2 (6 bases each). The CDR3 is made up of 14 amino acids. V was cut by 9 bases and J by 0 bases, with 14 bases left in between. Looked up from germline, CDR1 is SGHRS and CDR2 is YFSETQ. CDR3 region: CATGASASTDTQYF. In nucleotides, the CDR3 is TGCGCCACGGGGGCTAGTGCCAGCACAGATACGCAGTATTTT.

The gene calls are TRBV7-8 and TRBJ1-2; a weak D match, TRBD1 (5 bases). The CDR3 extends over 13 amino acids. The V gene's germline CDR1 is SGHVS and CDR2 FQNEAQ. V lost 1 base and J lost 8, with 11 bases in between. The CDR3 is CASSLDPGMGYTF. In nucleotides, the CDR3 is TGTGCCAGCAGCTTAGACCCAGGGATGGGCTACACCTTC.

The V call is TRBV7-9, the J call TRBJ1-3; D unclear. V dropped 10 bases and J dropped 0 bases, with 13 bases sitting between them. Germline lookup yields CDR1 SEHNR and CDR2 FQNEAQ (reference sequence). The CDR3 is 14 amino acids. CDR3 residues: CAINYGFSGNTIYF. The CDR3 DNA follows: TGTGCCATCAACTACGGCTTCTCTGGAAACACCATATATTTT.

This clone was seen once. The chain combines TRBV6-1 with TRBJ2-3, with D unresolved. This CDR3 comprises 17 residues. V lost 4 bases and J lost 8, with 25 bases in between. Germline V lookup: CDR1 MNHNS, CDR2 SASEGT. CDR3: CASSAGYDWTIGRTQYF. CDR3 coding DNA: TGTGCCAGCAGTGCGGGTTACGACTGGACGATCGGTCGTACGCAGTATTTT.

The chain links TRBV19 to TRBJ2-1; 8 nucleotides match TRBD1. Germline CDR1 LNHDA, CDR2 SQIVND (reference sequence). V shed 9 bases, J shed 6 bases, and the junction held 16 bases outside the gene matches. This CDR3 is built from 16 residues. CDR3 protein: CASRGWGDRGGNEQFF. The CDR3 DNA reads as TGTGCCAGCCGGGGATGGGGAGACAGGGGAGGCAATGAGCAGTTCTTC.

The genes are TRBV7-9 and TRBJ2-7; a weak D match, TRBD2 (6 bases). Germline CDR1 and CDR2: SEHNR and FQNEAQ (reference sequence). The CDR3 consists of 14 residues. Deletions cut 1 base from V and 3 bases from J, with 10 bases between. CDR3 sequence: CASSLGETSYEQYF. The CDR3 DNA reads as TGTGCCAGCAGCTTAGGGGAGACTAGCTACGAGCAGTACTTC.